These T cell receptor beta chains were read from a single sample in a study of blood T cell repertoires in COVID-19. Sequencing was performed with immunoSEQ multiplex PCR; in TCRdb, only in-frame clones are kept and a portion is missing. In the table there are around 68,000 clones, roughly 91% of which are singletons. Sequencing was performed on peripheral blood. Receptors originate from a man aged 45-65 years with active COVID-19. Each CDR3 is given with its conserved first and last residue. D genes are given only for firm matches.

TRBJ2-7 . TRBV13 CASSFPTGNEQYF TGTGCCAGCAGCTTCCCTACAGGGAACGAGCAGTACTTC
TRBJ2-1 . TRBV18 CASSSKGGPLYNEQFF TGTGCCAGCTCGTCAAAGGGAGGTCCCTTATACAATGAGCAGTTCTTC
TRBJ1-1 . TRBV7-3 CASSLTPGSAFF TGTGCCAGCAGCTTAACCCCAGGGTCTGCTTTCTTT
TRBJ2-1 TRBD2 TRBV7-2 CASSLAGTSGTNMEFF TGTGCCAGCAGCTTAGCTGGGACTAGCGGGACCAACATGGAGTTCTTC
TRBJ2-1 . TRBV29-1 CSVEPPGVVRSYNEQFF TGCAGCGTTGAACCCCCAGGGGTAGTCAGGTCCTACAATGAGCAGTTCTTC
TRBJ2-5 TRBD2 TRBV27 CASSLSGGRGETQYF TGTGCCAGCAGTTTAAGCGGGGGGCGGGGAGAGACCCAGTACTTC
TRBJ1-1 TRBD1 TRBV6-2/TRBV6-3 CASSALQGRRNTEAFF TGTGCCAGCAGTGCGTTACAGGGGAGGAGGAACACTGAAGCTTTCTTT
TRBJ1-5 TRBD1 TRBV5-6 CASSRGQGYSSNQPQHF TGTGCCAGCAGCCGCGGACAGGGTTACTCTAGCAATCAGCCCCAGCATTTT
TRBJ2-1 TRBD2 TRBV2 CASRRKSGGPPGNEQFF TGTGCCAGCAGGAGGAAGAGCGGGGGTCCTCCGGGCAATGAGCAGTTCTTC
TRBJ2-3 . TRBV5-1 CASSISGTWGADTQYF TGCGCCAGCAGCATCTCCGGGACTTGGGGAGCAGATACGCAGTATTTT
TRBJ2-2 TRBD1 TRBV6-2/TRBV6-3 CASSYSARRGLTGELFF TGTGCCAGCAGTTACTCGGCACGCAGGGGGCTGACCGGGGAGCTGTTTTTT